These 2 T cell receptor beta chains share one sample of origin, sequenced in a study of cytomegalovirus exposure and HLA in healthy donors. Only in-frame clones appear in the TCRdb table, and some are missing; sequencing was by immunoSEQ multiplex PCR. The sample carries roughly 330,000 clones, around 90% recorded once. Sequencing input: PBMCs. These receptors all come from a woman in her thirties in good health and CMV-seropositive.

The chain has TRBV11-2 and TRBJ2-7, with D uncertain. This CDR3 spans 15 amino acids. Germline V gives CDR1 SGHAT, CDR2 FQNNGV. Trimming removed 0 bases from V and 3 bases from J, with 12 bases in between. The CDR3 nucleotides are TGTGCCAGCAGCTTAGACAGTGAACGGATCTACGAGCAGTACTTC. Translated: CASSLDSERIYEQYF.

This clone was counted a few times. This chain connects TRBV2 to TRBJ1-5; D perhaps matches TRBD1 (5 bases). CDR1 is SNHLY and CDR2 is FYNNEI in the germline V gene. This CDR3 has 15 residues. Trimming cost V 3 bases and J 3 bases, with 12 bases left between them. The CDR3 nucleotides are TGTGCCAGCAGTGACAGGGCTTTCAACAATCAGCCCCAGCATTTT. Translation: CASSDRAFNNQPQHF.